What follows are 19 T cell receptor beta chains derived from one specimen sequenced in a study of cytomegalovirus exposure and HLA in healthy donors. This PCR relied on a set of 60 Vbeta primers and 13 Jbeta primers. The repertoire was sequenced with immunoSEQ multiplex PCR; TCRdb's copy has only in-frame clones and lacks some. This sample has roughly 51,000 clones, with about four fifths found just once. Sequencing input: PBMCs. These receptors were obtained from a boy younger than 18 in good health and CMV-seropositive.

This clone came up a few times. V usage is TRBV6-1 and J usage is TRBJ1-6; D uncertain. The CDR3 is 13 residues long. Trimming took 6 bases from V and 16 from J, leaving 19 bases between them. Germline assignment: CDR1 MNHNS and CDR2 SASEGT. The CDR3 protein is CASRIYDGSYLHF. The DNA for the CDR3 is TGTGCCAGCAGAATATATGACGGGTCCTATCTCCACTTT.

This clone was recorded a few times. The rearrangement uses TRBV7-9 and TRBJ2-7; the D gene is possibly TRBD1 (6 bases). The CDR3 is 13 residues long. V shed 1 base and J shed 4 bases, with 8 bases lying between them. Germline V lookup: CDR1 SEHNR, CDR2 FQNEAQ (reference sequence). The chain's CDR3 is CASSLGGQYEQYF. DNA for the CDR3: TGTGCCAGCAGCTTAGGGGGGCAATACGAGCAGTACTTC.

The rearrangement joins TRBV6-5 to TRBJ2-7; TRBD1 aligns across 8 bases. V was clipped by 2 bases and J by 6 bases; unmatched bases: 3. The CDR3 extends over 13 amino acids. Looked up from germline, CDR1 is MNHEY and CDR2 is SVGAGI. The CDR3 DNA reads TGTGCCAGCAGTTACACGGACAGGGCCGAGCAGTACTTC. This encodes CASSYTDRAEQYF.

V and J are TRBV5-1 and TRBJ2-5; maybe TRBD1 (5 bases). The germline V gene has CDR1 SGHRS and CDR2 YFSETQ. The CDR3 totals 16 residues. V was trimmed by 4 bases and J by 4 bases, leaving 20 bases between them. CDR3 amino acids: CASSLTWGNRLETQYF. DNA of the CDR3: TGCGCCAGCAGCCTGACGTGGGGAAACAGGTTAGAGACCCAGTACTTC.

This chain joins TRBV25-1 and TRBJ1-1; D gene unclear. The CDR3 is 12 amino acids. V was pared by 4 bases and J by 3 bases, with 6 bases between. The germline V gene has CDR1 MGHDK and CDR2 SYGVNS. The CDR3 loop reads CASSGAYTEAFF. In DNA form, the CDR3 reads TGTGCCAGCAGTGGCGCTTACACTGAAGCTTTCTTT.

This chain uses TRBV2 with TRBJ2-1, with TRBD1 identical over 7 bases. The germline V gene encodes CDR1 SNHLY and CDR2 FYNNEI. J lost 0 bases, V lost 6 bases, and 8 bases had no gene match. CDR3 length: 16 amino acids. CDR3 amino acids: CASSSPRGSSYNEQFF. Written as DNA, the CDR3 is TGTGCCAGCAGCTCCCCCAGGGGGAGCTCCTACAATGAGCAGTTCTTC.

Here the CDR3 reads CASSSNYEKLFF. DNA for the CDR3: TGTGCCAGCAGTTCTAATTATGAAAAACTGTTTTTT. The V and J genes are TRBV6-1 and TRBJ1-4; D not resolved. Germline CDR1 reads MNHNS; CDR2 reads SASEGT. V lost 5 bases and J lost 6, with 7 bases in between. The CDR3 has 12 residues.

This chain joins TRBV6-6 and TRBJ1-2, with D uncertain. The CDR3 totals 13 residues. Germline V gives CDR1 MNHNY, CDR2 SVGAGI (reference sequence). The germline V and J ends were trimmed by 0 bases and 8 bases, with 10 bases remaining between them. DNA of the CDR3: TGTGCCAGCAGTTACTCACGGAGGTCGGGCTACACCTTC. Amino acids: CASSYSRRSGYTF.

This chain connects TRBV4-1 to TRBJ2-7; D unclear. V shed 0 bases and J shed 2 bases, with 11 bases lying between them. The CDR3 contains 15 residues. The germline gives CDR1 MGHRA, CDR2 YSYEKL. CDR3: CASSQDPENPYEQYF. The CDR3 DNA follows: TGCGCCAGCAGCCAAGACCCCGAGAACCCCTACGAGCAGTACTTC.

This clone was seen just once. V gene TRBV7-2 combines with J gene TRBJ1-6; 9 bases agree with TRBD1. CDR1 and CDR2 (germline): SGHTA, FQGNSA. The ends lost 5 bases at V and 10 bases at J; junction bases unmatched: 9. CDR3 length: 15 residues. In DNA form, the CDR3 reads TGTGCCAGCAGCCCACAGGGGGCGTCAGGCTCACCCCTCCACTTT. Translated, it gives CASSPQGASGSPLHF. The full variable domain, its missing parts supplied by reference TRBV7-2 and TRBJ1-6, is GAGVSQSPSNKVTEKGKDVELRCDPISGHTALYWYRQSLGQGLEFLIYFQGNSAPDKSGLPSDRFSAERTGGSVSTLTIQRTQQEDSAVYLCASSPQGASGSPLHFGNGTRLTVT.

The CDR3 bases are TGCGCCAGCAGCGAGGAGGGCCTGGGGATGGCGAATTCACCCCTCCACTTT. Its protein product is CASSEEGLGMANSPLHF. The V gene is TRBV5-1, the J gene TRBJ1-6; D unresolved. The CDR3 extends over 17 amino acids. Germline loops: CDR1 SGHRS, CDR2 YFSETQ. V dropped 4 bases and J dropped 7 bases, with 21 bases sitting between them.

This chain connects TRBV2 to TRBJ2-1, with TRBD2 identical over 12 bases. Looked up from germline, CDR1 is SNHLY and CDR2 is FYNNEI. The CDR3 is 16 amino acids. The J segment lost 3 bases and the V segment lost 6 bases, leaving 6 bases of the junction unmatched. The chain's CDR3 is CASRLLAGGSYNEQFF. The DNA of the CDR3 is TGTGCCAGCAGATTACTAGCGGGGGGAAGCTACAATGAGCAGTTCTTC.

The genes are TRBV27 and TRBJ2-2; a possible D gene is TRBD1 (6 bases). V was trimmed by 8 bases and J by 5 bases, leaving 15 bases between them. The germline gives CDR1 MNHEY, CDR2 SMNVEV (reference sequence). The CDR3 sequence is 14 residues long. This CDR3 is CASSPVGATGELFF. The CDR3 bases are TGTGCCAGCTCACCGGTGGGGGCGACCGGGGAGCTGTTTTTT.

The chain uses TRBV6-5 and TRBJ1-1; D is unclear. The V gene's germline CDR1 is MNHEY and CDR2 SVGAGI. CDR3 length equals 13 residues. V lost 6 bases, J lost 1 base, and 9 bases lay in between. CDR3 protein: CASSPTRNTEAFF. For the CDR3, the DNA is TGTGCCAGCAGCCCCACAAGGAACACTGAAGCTTTCTTT.

CDR3 coding DNA: TGTGCCAGCAGTTTTACAGGTTCCTACGAGCAGTACTTC. Its translation: CASSFTGSYEQYF. The V and J genes are TRBV27 and TRBJ2-7, with a tentative D call TRBD1 (5 bases). V was cut by 3 bases and J by 1 base, with 7 bases left in between. The V gene's germline CDR1 is MNHEY and CDR2 SMNVEV (reference sequence). This CDR3 spans 13 amino acids.

The chain combines TRBV11-2 with TRBJ1-5, with D hard to call. V was cut by 8 bases and J by 0 bases, with 11 bases left in between. There are 14 residues in the CDR3. The germline gives CDR1 SGHAT, CDR2 FQNNGV. This chain's CDR3 is CASSDTYSNQPQHF. The CDR3 DNA is TGTGCCAGCTCCGACACCTATAGCAATCAGCCCCAGCATTTT.

About this clone: This sample includes further DNA sequences coding for the same CDR3. CDR3 protein: CASRPGLAGTDTQYF. CDR3 nucleotides: TGTGCCAGCAGACCCGGACTAGCGGGCACAGATACGCAGTATTTT. V gene TRBV6-5 combines with J gene TRBJ2-3; 10 nucleotides align to TRBD2. This CDR3 is built from 15 residues. Trimming cost V 6 bases and J 1 base; bases outside gene matches: 4. The germline V gene encodes CDR1 MNHEY and CDR2 SVGAGI.

This clone was seen once. The chain is built from TRBV13 and TRBJ1-1; possible D gene TRBD1, 6 bases. CDR3 size: 17 residues. V was pared by 5 bases and J by 1 base, with 20 bases between. The germline V gene has CDR1 PRHDT and CDR2 FYEKMQ (reference sequence). CDR3 protein: CASSAIYVGQRNTEAFF. The CDR3 nucleotides read TGTGCCAGCAGCGCAATCTATGTAGGACAGCGGAACACTGAAGCTTTCTTT.

This clone was recorded only once. The chain combines TRBV27 with TRBJ2-2; TRBD1 agrees at 7 bases. Germline-derived CDR1 and CDR2 are MNHEY and SMNVEV (reference sequence). V dropped 6 bases and J dropped 6; count of bases not matched to a gene: 13. This CDR3 is built from 16 residues. CDR3 nucleotide sequence: TGTGCCAGCAGCCCAAAATCCGGGACAGACTCCGGGGAGCTGTTTTTT. This gives the protein CASSPKSGTDSGELFF.